This T cell receptor (beta chain) was recovered during a study of glioma-infiltrating T cells after dendritic cell vaccination. The V gene lost 0 bases and the J gene lost 1 base, with 11 bases spanning the gap. CDR3 length: 16 residues. Germline CDR1 SGHTS, CDR2 YDEGEE. Sequencing was performed with immunoSEQ multiplex PCR; in TCRdb, only in-frame clones are kept and a portion is missing. The table has 65,000 to 80,000 clones, approximately 81% seen once; the top ten hold 7% to 9%. The sample here was blood, taken before dendritic cell vaccination. The sequence derives from a human donor with glioblastoma. The rearrangement joins TRBV5-8 to TRBJ1-5; D remains ambiguous. The CDR3 DNA is TGTGCCAGCAGCTTGGGTGTCCTATGGAGCAATCAGCCCCAGCATTTT. It encodes CASSLGVLWSNQPQHF.